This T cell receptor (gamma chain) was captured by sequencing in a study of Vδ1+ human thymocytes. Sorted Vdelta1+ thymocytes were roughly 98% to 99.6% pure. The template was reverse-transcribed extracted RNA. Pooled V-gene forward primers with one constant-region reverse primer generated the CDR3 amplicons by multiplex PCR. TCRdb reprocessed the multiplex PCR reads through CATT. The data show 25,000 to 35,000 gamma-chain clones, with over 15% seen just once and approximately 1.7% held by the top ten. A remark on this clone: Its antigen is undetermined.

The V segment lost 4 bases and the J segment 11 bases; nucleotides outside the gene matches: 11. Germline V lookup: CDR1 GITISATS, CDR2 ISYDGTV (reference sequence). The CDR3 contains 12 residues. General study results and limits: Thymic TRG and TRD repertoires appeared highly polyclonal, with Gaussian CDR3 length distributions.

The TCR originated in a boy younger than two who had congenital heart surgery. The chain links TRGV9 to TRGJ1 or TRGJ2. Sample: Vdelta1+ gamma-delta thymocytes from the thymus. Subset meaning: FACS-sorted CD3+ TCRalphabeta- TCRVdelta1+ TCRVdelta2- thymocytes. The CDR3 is CALWETQSEKLF. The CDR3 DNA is TGTGCCTTGTGGGAAACGCAATCGGAGAAACTCTTT.